This T cell receptor beta chain was identified in a study of cytomegalovirus exposure and HLA in healthy donors. The sample holds one count of this clone. What it recognizes is unknown. The assay was immunoSEQ multiplex PCR, and TCRdb's table has in-frame clones only and misses some. The top ten hold 0.8% to 1.2% of the sample, which has some 230,000 clones, approximately 90% seen once. Study-level points and caveats: Overall, approximately 150 TCR beta chains were annotated as cytomegalovirus-associated.

The receptor was isolated from a woman under 30 in good health and CMV-seronegative. Sequenced material: PBMCs.

The CDR3 region has the DNA TGTGCCAGCAGCTCGACAGAGAACTATGGCTACACCTTC. This codes for CASSSTENYGYTF. V gene TRBV5-8 combines with J gene TRBJ1-2; tentatively, D is TRBD1 (5 bases). The length of the CDR3 is 13 residues. Trimming removed 3 bases from V and 2 bases from J, with 8 bases in between. CDR1 and CDR2 from the germline V gene are SGHTS and YDEGEE.